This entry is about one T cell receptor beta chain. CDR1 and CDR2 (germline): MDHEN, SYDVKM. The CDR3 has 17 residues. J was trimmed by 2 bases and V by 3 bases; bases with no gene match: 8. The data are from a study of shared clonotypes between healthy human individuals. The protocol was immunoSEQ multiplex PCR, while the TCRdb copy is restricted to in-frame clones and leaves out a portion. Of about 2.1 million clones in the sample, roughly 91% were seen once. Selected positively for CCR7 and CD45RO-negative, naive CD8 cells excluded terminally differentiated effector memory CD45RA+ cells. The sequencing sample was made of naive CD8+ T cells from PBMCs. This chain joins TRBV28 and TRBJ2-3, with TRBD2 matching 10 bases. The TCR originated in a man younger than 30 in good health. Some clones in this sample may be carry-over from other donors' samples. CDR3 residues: CASSFPVAGGYTDTQYF. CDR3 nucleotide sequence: TGTGCCAGCAGTTTCCCTGTAGCGGGAGGATACACAGATACGCAGTATTTT.